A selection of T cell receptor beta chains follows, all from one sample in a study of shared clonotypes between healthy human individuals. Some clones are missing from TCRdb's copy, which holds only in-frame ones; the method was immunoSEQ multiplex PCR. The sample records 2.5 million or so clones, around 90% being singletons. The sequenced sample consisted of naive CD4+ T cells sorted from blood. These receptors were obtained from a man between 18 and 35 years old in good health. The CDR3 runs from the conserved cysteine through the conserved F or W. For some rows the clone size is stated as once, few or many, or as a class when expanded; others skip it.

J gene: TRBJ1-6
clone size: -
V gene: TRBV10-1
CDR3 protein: CANPKRVYNSPLHF

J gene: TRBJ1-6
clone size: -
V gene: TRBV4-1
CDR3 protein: CASSQVPETNSPLHF

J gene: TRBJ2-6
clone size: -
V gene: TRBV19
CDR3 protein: CASLSGANVLTF

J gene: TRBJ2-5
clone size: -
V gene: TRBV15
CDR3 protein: CATSRVFFSTGTQYF

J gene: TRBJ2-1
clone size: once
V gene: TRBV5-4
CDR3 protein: CASSLGGPQSYNEQFF

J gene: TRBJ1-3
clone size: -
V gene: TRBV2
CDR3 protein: CASSEAVRTPGNTIYF

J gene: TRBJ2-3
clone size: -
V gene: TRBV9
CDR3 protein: CASSVRQRLAGGPDTQYF

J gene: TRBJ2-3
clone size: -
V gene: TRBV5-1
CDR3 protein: CASRSSGGTDTQYF

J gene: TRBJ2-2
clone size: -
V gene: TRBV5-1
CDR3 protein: CASSLGTGGAHGELFF

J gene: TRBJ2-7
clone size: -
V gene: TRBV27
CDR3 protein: CASSFATSGIYEQYF

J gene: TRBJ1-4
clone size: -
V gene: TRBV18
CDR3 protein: CASSLQPGQNLEKLFF

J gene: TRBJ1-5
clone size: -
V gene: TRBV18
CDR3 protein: CASSPPGTGANQPQHF

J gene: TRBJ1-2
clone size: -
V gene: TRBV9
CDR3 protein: CASSPQPGIYGYTF

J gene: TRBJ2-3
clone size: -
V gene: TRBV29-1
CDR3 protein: CSVANSYLTDTQYF

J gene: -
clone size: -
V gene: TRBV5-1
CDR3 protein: CASSPGQGYNEQYF

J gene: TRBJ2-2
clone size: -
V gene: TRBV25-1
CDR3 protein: CASSEAGELFF

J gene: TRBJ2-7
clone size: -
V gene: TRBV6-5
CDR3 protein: CASSTGPDYEQYF

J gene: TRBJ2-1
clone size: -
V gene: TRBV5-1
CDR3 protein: CASSQPGTYEFF

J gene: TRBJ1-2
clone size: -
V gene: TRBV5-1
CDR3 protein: CASSLDGLSTGPQGGYTF

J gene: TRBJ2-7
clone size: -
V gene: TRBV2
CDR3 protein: CASLGTSGTYEQYF

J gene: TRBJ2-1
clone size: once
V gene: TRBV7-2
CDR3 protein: CASSLRWIYNEQFF

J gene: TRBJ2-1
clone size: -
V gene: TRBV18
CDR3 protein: CASSPPAGGNEQFF